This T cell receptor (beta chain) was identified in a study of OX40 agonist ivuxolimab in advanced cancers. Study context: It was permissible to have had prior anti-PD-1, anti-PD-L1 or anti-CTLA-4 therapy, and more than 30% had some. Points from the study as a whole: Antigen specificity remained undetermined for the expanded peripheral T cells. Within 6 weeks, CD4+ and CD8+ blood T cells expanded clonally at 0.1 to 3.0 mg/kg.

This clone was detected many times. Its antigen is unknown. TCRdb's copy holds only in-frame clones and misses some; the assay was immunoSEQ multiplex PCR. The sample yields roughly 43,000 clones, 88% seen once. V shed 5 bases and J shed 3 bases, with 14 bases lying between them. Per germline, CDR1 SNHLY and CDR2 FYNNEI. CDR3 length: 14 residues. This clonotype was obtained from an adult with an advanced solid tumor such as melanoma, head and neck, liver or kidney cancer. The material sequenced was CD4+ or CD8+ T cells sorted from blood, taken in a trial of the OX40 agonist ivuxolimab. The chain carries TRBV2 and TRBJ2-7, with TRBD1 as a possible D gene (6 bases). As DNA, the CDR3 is TGTGCCAGCAGTTTACAGGGAATAGGCTACGAGCAGTACTTC. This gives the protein CASSLQGIGYEQYF.